A single sample gave rise to the 14 T cell receptor beta chains below, sequenced in a study of T cell repertoires in cytomegalovirus infection. TCRdb re-called the reads through MiXCR, storing one row per CDR3 protein. The table records about 360,000 distinct CDR3 sequences, 15% to 20% of them present only once. Material for sequencing was PBMCs. The receptors originated from a human donor in good health (CMV status not recorded). Some clones in this sample may be carry-over from other donors' samples.

The sample holds a few counts of this clonotype. The rearrangement uses TRBV12-3 or TRBV12-4 and TRBJ2-7; D remains unclear. V lost 3 bases and J 6 bases, leaving 12 bases between the germline ends. CDR3 length: 13 amino acids. Here the CDR3 DNA reads TGTGCCAGCAGTTTCGCCCTAAGGAGCGAGCAGTACTTC. It is translated as CASSFALRSEQYF.

This clonotype was detected many times. This rearrangement joins TRBV6-2 or TRBV6-3 to TRBJ1-2; D ambiguous. This CDR3 contains 13 residues. CDR1 is MNHEY and CDR2 is SVGEGT in the germline V gene. With 2 bases removed from V and 3 bases from J, the gap between germline ends came to 7 bases. This CDR3 is CASSYARYYGYTF. Here the CDR3 DNA reads TGTGCCAGCAGTTACGCCAGGTACTATGGCTACACCTTC.

The chain is built from TRBV20-1 and TRBJ2-3; 14 bases match TRBD2. Germline trimming cut 6 bases from V and 1 base from J; bases unmatched to any gene: 9. CDR1 is DFQATT, CDR2 SNEGSKA, per germline (reference sequence). CDR3 size: 17 residues. The CDR3 protein is CSAGSETSGRGTDTQYF. The CDR3, as DNA: TGCAGTGCCGGATCGGAGACTAGCGGGAGGGGCACAGATACGCAGTATTTT.

The chain has TRBV7-9 and TRBJ1-1; D is unclear. Germline V gene lookup returns CDR1 SEHNR and CDR2 FQNEAQ (reference sequence). V was cut by 6 bases and J by 4 bases, with 9 bases left in between. The CDR3 loop spans 12 amino acids. The CDR3 DNA is TGTGCCAGCAGAACGATGGGCACTGAAGCTTTCTTT. This encodes CASRTMGTEAFF. The full variable domain, completed using reference TRBV7-9 and TRBJ1-1, is DTGVSQNPRHKITKRGQNVTFRCDPISEHNRLYWYRQTLGQGPEFLTYFQNEAQLEKSRLLSDRFSAERPKGSFSTLEIQRTEQGDSAMYLCASRTMGTEAFFGQGTRLTVV.

This clonotype has a count of ten or more. The genes are TRBV12-5 and TRBJ2-1; D could derive from TRBD1 or TRBD2 (6 bases each). The ends were cut back, 6 bases at V and 0 bases at J, with 9 bases in the middle. The CDR3 runs to 14 residues. Germline CDR1 LGHNT, CDR2 FRNRAP. As DNA, the CDR3 is TGTGCTAGTGGAGGGGGGAGCTCCTACAATGAGCAGTTCTTC. Translation: CASGGGSSYNEQFF.

The chain is built from TRBV20-1 and TRBJ2-7, with TRBD1 identical over 9 bases. Germline V gene data show CDR1 as DFQATT and CDR2 as SNEGSKA (reference sequence). The CDR3 covers 16 residues. J lost 2 bases, V lost 0 bases, and 8 bases had no gene match. The CDR3 coding sequence is TGCAGTGCTAGAGATCCTTCGGGACAGGGTACCTACGAGCAGTACTTC. Its translation is CSARDPSGQGTYEQYF.

At least ten counts were recorded for this clonotype. The V and J genes are TRBV19 and TRBJ1-4, with TRBD1 matching over 8 bases. Germline values: CDR1 LNHDA, CDR2 SQIVND (reference sequence). CDR3 length: 15 residues. Trimming cost V 5 bases and J 4 bases; bases outside gene matches: 6. The CDR3 sequence: CASSPTDRDNEKLFF. CDR3 sequence (DNA): TGTGCCAGTAGTCCGACGGACAGGGATAATGAAAAACTGTTTTTT.

This clonotype has only a few counts. The chain uses TRBV24-1 and TRBJ1-3, with D possibly TRBD1 on 5 matching bases. The CDR3 has 14 amino acids. Trimming cost V 3 bases and J 1 base, with 6 bases left between them. Looked up from germline, CDR1 is KGHDR and CDR2 is SFDVKD. The CDR3 DNA is TGTGCCACCAGTGATAGGGGATCTGGAAACACCATATATTTT. This encodes CATSDRGSGNTIYF.

The rearrangement uses TRBV2 and TRBJ1-6; 7 nucleotides match TRBD1. Trimming cost V 2 bases and J 7 bases; bases outside gene matches: 2. CDR3 size: 14 residues. Germline CDR1 and CDR2: SNHLY and FYNNEI. CDR3 bases: TGTGCCAGCAGTGAAAGGGACAGCAATTCACCCCTCCACTTT. Translated: CASSERDSNSPLHF. Using reference TRBV2 and TRBJ1-6 for the parts outside the CDR3, the full variable domain is EPEVTQTPSHQVTQMGQEVILRCVPISNHLYFYWYRQILGQKVEFLVSFYNNEISEKSEIFDDQFSVERPDGSNFTLKIRSTKLEDSAMYFCASSERDSNSPLHFGNGTRLTVT.

The V call is TRBV4-2, the J call TRBJ1-1, with D tentatively TRBD1 (5 bases). From germline, CDR1 is LGHNA and CDR2 YNFKEQ. Trimming left V 1 base short and J 1 base short, with 19 bases between. This CDR3 has 18 amino acids. This chain's CDR3 is CASSQVFEYFGANTEAFF. The CDR3 DNA reads TGTGCCAGCAGCCAAGTATTCGAGTATTTCGGGGCGAACACTGAAGCTTTCTTT.

This clonotype turned up a few times. V usage is TRBV2 and J usage is TRBJ2-7, with D perhaps assigned TRBD1 or TRBD2 (5 bases each). Between the trimmed V and J ends, which lost 10 bases and 1 base, there was a span of 20 bases. The CDR3 is 15 amino acids. Germline CDR1 is SNHLY and CDR2 is FYNNEI. CDR3 nucleotide sequence: TGTGCCACCTCGTCGGGACCCGGGGCATCCTACGAGCAGTACTTC. Its translation is CATSSGPGASYEQYF.

This clonotype was picked up many times. V is TRBV2 and J is TRBJ1-2, with 8 bases identical to TRBD1. CDR1 is SNHLY and CDR2 is FYNNEI in the germline V gene. Trimming at V came to 6 bases and at J to 6 bases, leaving 6 bases not matched to a gene. This CDR3 region has 13 residues. CDR3 sequence reads: CASSSDRVHGYTF. The CDR3 coding sequence is TGTGCCAGCAGCTCGGACAGGGTTCATGGCTACACCTTC.

This clonotype was recorded a few times. V usage is TRBV7-6 and J usage is TRBJ2-7; 8 bases match TRBD1. V shed 0 bases and J 4 bases; nucleotides not matched to a gene: 11. The CDR3 loop spans 17 amino acids. Germline CDR1 reads SGHVS; CDR2 reads FNYEAQ. In DNA, the CDR3 is TGTGCCAGCAGCTTAGCCCCCCGGGACAGGCCAGGGTACGAGCAGTACTTC. The encoded protein is CASSLAPRDRPGYEQYF.

This clonotype was counted only a few times. CDR3 sequence: CASSLLNTIYF. DNA of the CDR3: TGTGCCAGCAGTCTTCTTAACACCATATATTTT. This sequence joins TRBV12-3 or TRBV12-4 and TRBJ1-3, with D unclear. This CDR3 is 11 amino acids long. V was cut by 5 bases and J by 7 bases, with 6 bases left in between.